Listed here are 17 T cell receptor beta chains from one sample, sequenced in a study of low-dose radiotherapy and immunotherapy resistance in tumors. Alpha- and beta-chain coverage of first-strand cDNA came from TRAV- and TRBV-specific primers. TCR amplification ran 15 to 20 PCR cycles using constant-region and V-primer adapter primers. From the reads, TCRdb called clonotypes with MiXCR, one entry per CDR3 protein. The sample includes about 6,600 distinct CDR3 sequences, around 50% seen only once; the top ten take approximately 12%. These receptors were obtained from a human donor with advanced metastatic prostate, ovarian, gallbladder or colorectal cancer (not recorded which). This table probably holds off-target reads from a library built for another chain.

This clonotype has just a few counts. The chain is built from TRBV19 and TRBJ1-5; weak D call: TRBD1 (6 bases). Trimming removed 4 bases from V and 3 bases from J, with 22 bases in between. Germline CDR1 reads LNHDA; CDR2 reads SQIVND (reference sequence). This CDR3 is 18 amino acids long. The CDR3 loop reads CASSTPPGQLYDNQPQHF. The CDR3 bases are TGTGCCAGTAGTACACCCCCCGGACAGTTATATGACAATCAGCCCCAGCATTTT.

The chain uses TRBV12-3 or TRBV12-4 and TRBJ2-5, with D possibly matching TRBD2 (6 bases). The CDR3 totals 17 residues. V lost 2 bases to trimming and J lost 4 bases, with 20 bases between them. In nucleotides, the CDR3 is TGTGCCAGCAGTTTAAGGAGCGGAGGGCCGGCCGGAGAGACCCAGTACTTC. This codes for CASSLRSGGPAGETQYF.

The chain is built from TRBV3-1 and TRBJ1-2; weak D call: TRBD1 (5 bases). Trimming shortened V by 4 bases and J by 4 bases, and 22 bases separated the two germline ends. CDR3 length equals 17 residues. Germline assignment: CDR1 LGHDT and CDR2 YNNKEL (reference sequence). The CDR3 loop is CASSPLPGRNRGYGYTF. The CDR3 DNA follows: TGTGCCAGCAGCCCACTACCCGGACGGAATAGGGGCTATGGCTACACCTTC.

This clonotype was seen a few times. The rearrangement links TRBV20-1 to TRBJ1-4; D perhaps matches TRBD1 (5 bases). Trimming pared 6 bases from V and 7 bases from J, leaving 12 bases between. Germline V CDR1 and CDR2: DFQATT, SNEGSKA (reference sequence). CDR3 length: 12 residues. The CDR3 DNA reads as TGCAGTGCCCAGGGTACGGGTGAAAAACTGTTTTTT. Its translation: CSAQGTGEKLFF.

This chain uses TRBV28 with TRBJ2-7; 10 positions agree with TRBD1. Losses at the gene ends were 5 bases for V and 4 bases for J; bases not matched to a gene: 5. This CDR3 region has 14 residues. Germline V gene data show CDR1 as MDHEN and CDR2 as SYDVKM. CDR3 protein: CASSLTGGWYEQYF. In nucleotides, the CDR3 is TGTGCCAGCAGTCTGACAGGGGGCTGGTACGAGCAGTACTTC.

The gene calls are TRBV21-1 and TRBJ1-2; the table assigns TRBD1, which was not confirmed against the DNA. TRBV21-1 is assigned pseudogene status. The CDR3 runs 11 residues. The CDR3 sequence: CASPGYNGYTF. CDR3 DNA: TGTGCCAGCCCGGGTTATAATGGCTACACCTTC.

V and J are TRBV2 and TRBJ2-2; D ambiguous. Germline loops: CDR1 SNHLY, CDR2 FYNNEI. The CDR3 extends over 10 amino acids. V lost 9 bases and J lost 9, with 8 bases in between. CDR3 loop: CARDPRELFF. CDR3 bases: TGTGCCAGAGACCCGCGGGAGCTGTTTTTT.

The V gene is TRBV6-5, the J gene TRBJ2-5, with D hard to call. CDR1 MNHEY and CDR2 SVGAGI come from the germline V gene. There are 11 residues in the CDR3. V was pared by 7 bases and J by 4 bases, with 7 bases between. CDR3 region: CASKTRETQYF. The DNA for the CDR3 is TGTGCCAGCAAAACCAGAGAGACCCAGTACTTC.

This chain uses TRBV28 with TRBJ1-5, with a weak D call TRBD1 (5 bases). This CDR3 has 15 residues. Germline V CDR1 and CDR2: MDHEN, SYDVKM. The V end lost 0 bases, the J end lost 2 bases, and 8 bases lay between the germline ends. DNA of the CDR3: TGTGCCAGCAGTTTATGGGGGCAAGGCAATCAGCCCCAGCATTTT. Protein product: CASSLWGQGNQPQHF.

The chain recombines TRBV3-1 with TRBJ2-3; D not resolved. In germline, CDR1 is LGHDT, CDR2 YNNKEL (reference sequence). There are 15 residues in the CDR3. V lost 4 bases and J lost 1, with 12 bases in between. CDR3 DNA: TGTGCCAGCAGCCGAGGAGTACATGGCACAGATACGCAGTATTTT. This codes for CASSRGVHGTDTQYF.

The chain carries TRBV3-1 and TRBJ2-5, with D possibly being TRBD1 (6 bases). The germline CDR1 and CDR2 sequences are LGHDT and YNNKEL (reference sequence). Trimming stripped 3 bases from V and 4 bases from J, with 12 bases between. This CDR3 region has 14 residues. The CDR3 protein is CASSQGAGRETQYF. For the CDR3, the DNA is TGTGCCAGCAGCCAGGGGGCAGGGAGAGAGACCCAGTACTTC.

This clonotype has just a few counts. The rearrangement uses TRBV29-1 and TRBJ2-1; D call uncertain. V was cut by 2 bases and J by 2 bases, with 10 bases left in between. This CDR3 is built from 14 residues. CDR1 is SQVTM and CDR2 is ANQGSEA in the germline V gene. CDR3 amino acids: CSVEWVGTYNEQFF. CDR3 in DNA: TGCAGCGTTGAATGGGTAGGCACCTACAATGAGCAGTTCTTC.

This clonotype was observed a few times. The chain is built from TRBV28 and TRBJ2-7, with 10 bases fitting TRBD2. Germline-derived CDR1 and CDR2 are MDHEN and SYDVKM. The CDR3 extends over 16 amino acids. V trimming: 4 bases; J trimming: 6 bases; junction bases outside the gene matches: 12. CDR3 coding DNA: TGTGCCAGCAGTTCCCCCGGGGTAGCGGGAGGTGGCGAGCAGTACTTC. Its translation is CASSSPGVAGGGEQYF.

This chain connects TRBV29-1 to TRBJ1-1; TRBD1 aligns across 8 bases. V shed 5 bases, J shed 1 base, and the junction held 3 bases outside the gene matches. Germline CDR1 reads SQVTM; CDR2 reads ANQGSEA. The CDR3 spans 13 residues. The CDR3 is CSVRTGRNTEAFF. The CDR3, as DNA: TGCAGCGTTAGGACAGGGCGGAACACTGAAGCTTTCTTT.

This clonotype was observed a few times. The gene calls are TRBV5-1 and TRBJ1-2, with a possible D match to TRBD1 (6 bases). Germline CDR1 reads SGHRS; CDR2 reads YFSETQ. The CDR3 spans 12 residues. Trimming stripped 3 bases from V and 5 bases from J, with 8 bases between. The CDR3 DNA reads as TGCGCCAGCAGCTCAAGGGGGTATGGCTACACCTTC. Translating it yields CASSSRGYGYTF.

CDR3 in DNA: TGTGCCAGCAGTCAAGGGACTAGCGGGGGCACAGATACGCAGTATTTT. Translated: CASSQGTSGGTDTQYF. The chain links TRBV12-3 or TRBV12-4 to TRBJ2-3; 13 nucleotides align to TRBD2. V lost 5 bases, J lost 1 base, and 3 bases stayed unmatched. This CDR3 is built from 16 residues.

This clonotype occurred a few times. CDR3 residues: CASSQARGRISNQPQHF. The CDR3 bases are TGCGCCAGCAGCCAAGCAAGGGGGCGGATAAGCAATCAGCCCCAGCATTTT. This chain links TRBV4-1 with TRBJ1-5, with 7 bases lining up with TRBD1. The J segment lost 1 base and the V segment lost 1 base, leaving 7 bases of the junction unmatched. The CDR3 covers 17 residues. The germline V gene has CDR1 MGHRA and CDR2 YSYEKL.